Listed here are 12 T cell receptor beta chains from one sample, sequenced in a study of blood T cell repertoires in COVID-19. The data were produced by immunoSEQ multiplex PCR, yet TCRdb's version contains in-frame clones alone and is incomplete. Found here are 69,000 or so clones, approximately 80% of them singletons; the top ten hold about an eighth. The material sequenced was peripheral blood. These receptors all come from a man aged 50 to 60 with COVID-19, enrolled during active disease.

The chain links TRBV11-2 to TRBJ2-7; D ambiguous. The CDR3 is 12 residues long. CDR1 SGHAT and CDR2 FQNNGV come from the germline V gene. V was shortened by 4 bases and J by 2 bases, with 6 bases between the two germline ends. CDR3 in DNA: TGTGCCAGCAGCTACAGTCCCTACGAGCAGTACTTC. Residues: CASSYSPYEQYF.

The chain links TRBV5-4 to TRBJ2-7; TRBD1 is a possible D gene (6 bases). CDR1 is SGHNT and CDR2 is YYREEE in the germline V gene (reference sequence). CDR3 length: 14 residues. V was pared by 2 bases and J by 2 bases, with 11 bases between. The chain's CDR3 is CASSLRQAPYEQYF. For the CDR3, the DNA is TGTGCCAGCAGCTTAAGACAGGCCCCCTACGAGCAGTACTTC.

The chain combines TRBV6-6 with TRBJ1-1, with TRBD1 identical over 9 bases. The CDR3 contains 14 residues. Germline loops: CDR1 MNHNY, CDR2 SVGAGI (reference sequence). V lost 5 bases and J lost 5; bases outside the gene matches: 6. This CDR3 is CASSTGQGRTEAFF. The CDR3 DNA is TGTGCCAGCAGTACCGGACAGGGGAGGACTGAAGCTTTCTTT.

The chain recombines TRBV11-2 with TRBJ2-3; TRBD2 aligns across 10 bases. Per germline, CDR1 SGHAT and CDR2 FQNNGV. With V trimmed by 2 bases and J by 12 bases, 20 bases remained unmatched. The length of the CDR3 is 18 residues. CDR3 coding DNA: TGTGCCAGCAGCTTATTCATCCCATTTGGTCGAGCGGGGGGGCAACAGTATTTT. Translating it yields CASSLFIPFGRAGGQQYF.

This rearrangement joins TRBV6-5 to TRBJ2-7, with a tentative D call TRBD2 (7 bases). The CDR3 totals 13 residues. Germline lookup yields CDR1 MNHEY and CDR2 SVGAGI. The ends were cut back, 8 bases at V and 6 bases at J, with 17 bases in the middle. The CDR3 sequence: CASGAGAGAEQYF. The CDR3, as DNA: TGTGCCAGCGGGGCGGGGGCAGGCGCCGAGCAGTACTTC.

This chain uses TRBV19 with TRBJ1-2, with 9 bases aligning to TRBD1. Germline V gives CDR1 LNHDA, CDR2 SQIVND (reference sequence). After removal of 3 bases from V and 7 bases from J, the junction contained 3 bases not matched to a gene. CDR3 length: 13 amino acids. CDR3 sequence (DNA): TGTGCCAGTAGTATGGGACAGGGCGGTGGCTACACCTTC. Protein sequence: CASSMGQGGGYTF. Drawing the rest from reference TRBV19 and TRBJ1-2, the complete variable domain is DGGITQSPKYLFRKEGQNVTLSCEQNLNHDAMYWYRQDPGQGLRLIYYSQIVNDFQKGDIAEGYSVSREKKESFPLTVTSAQKNPTAFYLCASSMGQGGGYTFGSGTRLTVV.

The CDR3 is CASSDNNQPQHF. The CDR3 DNA reads TGTGCCAGCAGTGACAACAATCAGCCCCAGCATTTT. The J gene is TRBJ1-5, the V gene TRBV2; no firm D call. Germline V CDR1 and CDR2: SNHLY, FYNNEI. This CDR3 comprises 12 residues. Between the trimmed V and J ends, which lost 3 bases and 3 bases, there was a span of 3 bases. Looking up the rest from reference TRBV2 and TRBJ1-5 gives the full variable domain: EPEVTQTPSHQVTQMGQEVILRCVPISNHLYFYWYRQILGQKVEFLVSFYNNEISEKSEIFDDQFSVERPDGSNFTLKIRSTKLEDSAMYFCASSDNNQPQHFGDGTRLSIL.

This chain joins TRBV9 and TRBJ2-2, with D unclear. V lost 4 bases, J lost 0 bases, and 7 bases lay in between. Germline V lookup: CDR1 SGDLS, CDR2 YYNGEE. This CDR3 has 14 amino acids. The CDR3 DNA sequence: TGTGCCAGCAGCAGCAACCCGAACACCGGGGAGCTGTTTTTT. It translates to CASSSNPNTGELFF.

This chain connects TRBV6-5 to TRBJ2-7; unclear D gene. V was clipped by 5 bases and J by 0 bases, with 11 bases between them. Germline CDR1 and CDR2: MNHEY and SVGAGI. This CDR3 has 14 residues. The chain's CDR3 is CASSPLPDSYEQYF. In DNA, the CDR3 is TGTGCCAGCAGTCCTTTGCCAGACTCCTACGAGCAGTACTTC.

V gene TRBV27 combines with J gene TRBJ1-1; TRBD1 is a possible D gene (6 bases). Looked up from germline, CDR1 is MNHEY and CDR2 is SMNVEV (reference sequence). This CDR3 has 13 amino acids. The V end lost 4 bases, the J end lost 2 bases, and 8 bases lay between the germline ends. The CDR3 here is CASSSQGNTEAFF. CDR3 DNA sequence: TGTGCCAGCAGTTCACAGGGAAACACTGAAGCTTTCTTT.

The chain links TRBV5-5 to TRBJ2-7; no clear D. This CDR3 spans 14 amino acids. Germline V CDR1 and CDR2: SGHKS, YYEKEE (reference sequence). V was clipped by 4 bases and J by 1 base, with 12 bases between them. Here the CDR3 DNA reads TGTGCCAGCAGCCAATTCCGGGTGTCCTACGAGCAGTACTTC. Translated, it gives CASSQFRVSYEQYF.

The rearrangement uses TRBV18 and TRBJ1-2, with 10 nucleotides matching TRBD1. The J segment lost 0 bases and the V segment lost 3 bases, leaving 7 bases of the junction unmatched. The V gene's germline CDR1 is KGHSH and CDR2 LQKENI. The CDR3 sequence is 17 residues long. CDR3 nucleotide sequence: TGTGCCAGCTCACCGGGACAGGGGCCCCAAGCTAACTATGGCTACACCTTC. It encodes CASSPGQGPQANYGYTF.